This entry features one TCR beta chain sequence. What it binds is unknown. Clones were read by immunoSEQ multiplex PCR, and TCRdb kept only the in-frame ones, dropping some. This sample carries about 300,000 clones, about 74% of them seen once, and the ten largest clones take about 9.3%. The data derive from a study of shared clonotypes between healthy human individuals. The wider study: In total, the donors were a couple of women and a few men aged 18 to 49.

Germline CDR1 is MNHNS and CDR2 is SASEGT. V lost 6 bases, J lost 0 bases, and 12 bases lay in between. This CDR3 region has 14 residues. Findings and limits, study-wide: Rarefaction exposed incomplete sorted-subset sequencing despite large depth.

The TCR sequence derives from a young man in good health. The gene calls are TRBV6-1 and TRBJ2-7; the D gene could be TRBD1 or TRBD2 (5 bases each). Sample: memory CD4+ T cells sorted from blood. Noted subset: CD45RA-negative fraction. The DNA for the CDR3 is TGTGCCAGCAGCATGGGGGTTAGCTCCTACGAGCAGTACTTC. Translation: CASSMGVSSYEQYF.